A selection of T cell receptor beta chains follows, all from one sample in a study of blood T cells in healthy people across ages. TCRdb re-called the 5' RACE reads with MiXCR, one entry per CDR3 protein. This sample has under 1,000,000 distinct CDR3 sequences, with around half found just once. The sequenced sample was blood. The receptors derive from a man older than 75 in good health. Both conserved end residues are part of each CDR3. A D gene is named only where the DNA matches it firmly.

D gene | J gene | V gene | CDR3 protein
NA | TRBJ2-1 | TRBV9 | CASSVDMRANEQFF
NA | TRBJ1-1 | TRBV7-2 | CASSPRIQTNTEAFF
NA | TRBJ2-5 | TRBV11-3 | CASSFSGRTQETQYF
NA | TRBJ1-5 | TRBV28 | CATLQGRLSYQPQHF
NA | TRBJ1-6 | TRBV4-2 | CASSQEGTLVSPLHF
TRBD2 | NA | TRBV4-1 | CASSLTSGSLYEQYF
NA | TRBJ2-5 | TRBV4-3 | CASSHSVWGETQYF
NA | TRBJ2-3 | TRBV7-3 | CASSSGVSGDTQYF
TRBD2 | TRBJ2-1 | TRBV29-1 | CSVARLAGYNEQFF
TRBD1 | TRBJ2-3 | TRBV7-2 | CASSRRRGRGAADTQYF
TRBD1 | TRBJ1-5 | TRBV5-6 | CASSRGTGDSNQPQHF
NA | TRBJ2-1 | TRBV20-1 | CSAPGGFESNEQFF
NA | NA | TRBV29-1 | CSVEARVQETQYF
NA | TRBJ2-1 | TRBV7-2 | CASSLGAAGYNEQFF
NA | TRBJ2-1 | TRBV11-3 | CASRGKGQGMINEQFF
NA | TRBJ2-1 | TRBV4-1 | CASSHPGNEQFF
NA | TRBJ2-1 | TRBV11-3 | CASSQGPVGNEQFF
TRBD2 | TRBJ2-1 | TRBV24-1 | CATSRTSGNNEQFF
TRBD2 | TRBJ2-7 | TRBV7-2 | CASTSGGLYEQYF
TRBD1 | TRBJ1-4 | TRBV7-9 | CASRATGGGEKLFF
NA | TRBJ1-1 | TRBV7-9 | CASSLGGHRGTEAFF
NA | TRBJ2-2 | TRBV12-3/TRBV12-4 | CASSPSYVFGELFF
NA | NA | TRBV4-1 | CASSQVRTGAYEQYF
TRBD2 | TRBJ2-7 | TRBV4-2 | CASSQNEGRGEQYF
TRBD2 | TRBJ2-4 | TRBV28 | CASSSTAGGSKNIQYF
NA | TRBJ2-3 | TRBV2 | CASSGASTQYF
NA | TRBJ1-1 | TRBV14 | CARSQNHGAVTEAFF
TRBD2 | TRBJ2-5 | TRBV29-1 | CSVEGLAGVETQYF
TRBD1 | TRBJ1-1 | TRBV7-9 | CASSVTGTGLTEAFF
NA | TRBJ2-5 | TRBV25-1 | CASSEYNRGGETQYF
NA | TRBJ2-7 | TRBV3-1 | CASSPPTTRWGQSYEQYF
NA | TRBJ1-2 | TRBV5-5 | CASSVGTASYGYTF
NA | TRBJ1-5 | TRBV12-3/TRBV12-4 | CASSPDRDNQPQHF
TRBD2 | TRBJ2-5 | TRBV12-3/TRBV12-4 | CASSLGAGDQETQYF
NA | TRBJ1-5 | TRBV20-1 | CSATGITDQPQHF
NA | TRBJ2-5 | TRBV2 | CASSEALGGETQYF
NA | TRBJ2-7 | TRBV20-1 | CSARETMGSSYEQYF
TRBD2 | TRBJ2-1 | TRBV12-3/TRBV12-4 | CASRLAGAYEQFF
NA | TRBJ2-5 | TRBV20-1 | CSAEDSQETQYF
NA | TRBJ1-1 | TRBV6-2/TRBV6-3 | CASSYGAGGRLNTEAFF
NA | TRBJ2-7 | TRBV12-3/TRBV12-4 | CASSLTLGQSEQYF
TRBD2 | TRBJ2-2 | TRBV7-3 | CASSSDWGLAGAGTGELFF
NA | TRBJ1-1 | TRBV29-1 | CSVDRQANEAFF
TRBD2 | TRBJ2-2 | TRBV6-2/TRBV6-3 | CASSGLAGGGELFF
NA | TRBJ1-1 | TRBV10-3 | CAISGRGRDTEAFF
TRBD1 | TRBJ2-5 | TRBV11-1 | CASSDFPGQGKETQYF
NA | NA | TRBV10-3 | CATRGGDETQYF
TRBD2 | TRBJ2-1 | TRBV7-2 | CASSLVPSTSGRYYEQFF
TRBD2 | TRBJ2-3 | TRBV4-1 | CASSQAPGLAGVSGDTQYF
NA | TRBJ2-1 | TRBV27 | CASSLSNPVYNEQFF
NA | TRBJ2-7 | TRBV20-1 | CSARVTGLTEQYF
NA | TRBJ2-5 | TRBV28 | CASSSAGYTSQETQYF
TRBD2 | TRBJ2-7 | TRBV4-2 | CASSQVQGRLAGGPGSGGQYF
TRBD1 | TRBJ1-2 | TRBV2 | CASSIGQDFGYTF
TRBD2 | TRBJ2-1 | TRBV5-1 | CASSSGTSGRAWGNEQFF
TRBD1 | TRBJ1-2 | TRBV5-1 | CASSWGTGEGYTF
TRBD2 | TRBJ2-1 | TRBV11-1 | CASSQTSGGYNEQFF
NA | TRBJ1-1 | TRBV7-2 | CASSFRENTEAFF
TRBD2 | TRBJ2-1 | TRBV29-1 | CSASRDSGTSGSNEQFF
TRBD2 | TRBJ2-1 | TRBV12-3/TRBV12-4 | CASGRAGVNEQFF